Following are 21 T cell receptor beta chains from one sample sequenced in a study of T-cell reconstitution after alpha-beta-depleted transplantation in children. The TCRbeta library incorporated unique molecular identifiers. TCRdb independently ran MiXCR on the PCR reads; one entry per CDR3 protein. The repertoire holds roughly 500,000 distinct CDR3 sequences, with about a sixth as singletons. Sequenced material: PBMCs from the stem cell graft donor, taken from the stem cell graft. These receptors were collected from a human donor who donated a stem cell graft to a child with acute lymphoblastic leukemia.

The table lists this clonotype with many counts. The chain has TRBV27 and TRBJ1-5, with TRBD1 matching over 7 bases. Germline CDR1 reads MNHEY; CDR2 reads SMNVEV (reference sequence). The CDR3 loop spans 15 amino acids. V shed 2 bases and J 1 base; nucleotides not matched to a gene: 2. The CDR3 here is CASSLQGGSNQPQHF. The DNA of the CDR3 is TGTGCCAGCAGTTTACAGGGGGGAAGCAATCAGCCCCAGCATTTT.

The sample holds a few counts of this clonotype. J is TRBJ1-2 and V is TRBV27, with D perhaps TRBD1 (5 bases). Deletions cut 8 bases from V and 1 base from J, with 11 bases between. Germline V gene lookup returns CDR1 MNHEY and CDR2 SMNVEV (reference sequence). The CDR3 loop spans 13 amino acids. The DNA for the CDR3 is TGTGCCAGCCTAGGAGGGGATAACTATGGCTACACCTTC. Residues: CASLGGDNYGYTF.

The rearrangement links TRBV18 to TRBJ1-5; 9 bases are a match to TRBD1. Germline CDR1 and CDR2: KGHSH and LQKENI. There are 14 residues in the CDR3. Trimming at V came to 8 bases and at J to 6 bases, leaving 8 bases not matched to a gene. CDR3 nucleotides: TGTGCCAGCACGACAGGGGGAACTACTCAGCCCCAGCATTTT. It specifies CASTTGGTTQPQHF. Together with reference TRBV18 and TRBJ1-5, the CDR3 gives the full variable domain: NAGVMQNPRHLVRRRGQEARLRCSPMKGHSHVYWYRQLPEEGLKFMVYLQKENIIDESGMPKERFSAEFPKEGPSILRIQQVVRGDSAAYFCASTTGGTTQPQHFGDGTRLSIL.

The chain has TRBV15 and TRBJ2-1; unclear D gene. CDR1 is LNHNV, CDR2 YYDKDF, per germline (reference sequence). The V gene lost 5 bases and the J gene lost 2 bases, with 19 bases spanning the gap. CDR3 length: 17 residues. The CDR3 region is CATSGLSHFNTYNEQFF. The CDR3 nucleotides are TGTGCCACCAGCGGGCTGTCCCACTTTAATACCTACAATGAGCAGTTCTTC. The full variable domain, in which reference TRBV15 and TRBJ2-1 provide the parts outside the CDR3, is DAMVIQNPRYQVTQFGKPVTLSCSQTLNHNVMYWYQQKSSQAPKLLFHYYDKDFNNEADTPDNFQSRRPNTSFCFLDIRSPGLGDTAMYLCATSGLSHFNTYNEQFFGPGTRLTVL.

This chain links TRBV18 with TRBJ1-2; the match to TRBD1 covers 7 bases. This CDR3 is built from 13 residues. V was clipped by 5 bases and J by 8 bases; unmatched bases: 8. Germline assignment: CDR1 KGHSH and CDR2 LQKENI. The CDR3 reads CASSGTGVEGYTF. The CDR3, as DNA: TGTGCCAGCTCAGGAACAGGGGTAGAAGGCTACACCTTC. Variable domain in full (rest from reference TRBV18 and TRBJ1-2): NAGVMQNPRHLVRRRGQEARLRCSPMKGHSHVYWYRQLPEEGLKFMVYLQKENIIDESGMPKERFSAEFPKEGPSILRIQQVVRGDSAAYFCASSGTGVEGYTFGSGTRLTVV.

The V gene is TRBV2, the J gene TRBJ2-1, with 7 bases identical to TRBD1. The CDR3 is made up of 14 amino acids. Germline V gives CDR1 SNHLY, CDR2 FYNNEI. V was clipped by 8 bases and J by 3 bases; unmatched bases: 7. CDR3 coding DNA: TGTGCCAGCGGAGAGACAGGGAGCTACAATGAGCAGTTCTTC. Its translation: CASGETGSYNEQFF.

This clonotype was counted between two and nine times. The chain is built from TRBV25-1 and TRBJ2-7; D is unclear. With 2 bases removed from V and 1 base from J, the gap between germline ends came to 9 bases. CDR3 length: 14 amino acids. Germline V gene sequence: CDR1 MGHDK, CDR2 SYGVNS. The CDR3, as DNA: TGTGCCAGCAGTGAAATGGCAGGTTCCTACGAGCAGTACTTC. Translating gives CASSEMAGSYEQYF.

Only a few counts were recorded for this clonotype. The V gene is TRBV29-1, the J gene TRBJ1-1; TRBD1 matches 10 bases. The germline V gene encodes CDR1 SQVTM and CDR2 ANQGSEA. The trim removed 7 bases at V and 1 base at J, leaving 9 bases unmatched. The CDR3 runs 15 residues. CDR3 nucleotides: TGCAGCGCCGACAGACAGGGGGCCCCGAACACTGAAGCTTTCTTT. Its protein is CSADRQGAPNTEAFF.

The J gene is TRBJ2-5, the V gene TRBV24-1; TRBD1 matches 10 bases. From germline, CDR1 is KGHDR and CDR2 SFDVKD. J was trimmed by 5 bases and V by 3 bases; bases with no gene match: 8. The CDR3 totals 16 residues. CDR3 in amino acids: CATSDLGTGVGETQYF. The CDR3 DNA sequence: TGTGCCACCAGTGATCTGGGGACAGGGGTCGGGGAGACCCAGTACTTC.

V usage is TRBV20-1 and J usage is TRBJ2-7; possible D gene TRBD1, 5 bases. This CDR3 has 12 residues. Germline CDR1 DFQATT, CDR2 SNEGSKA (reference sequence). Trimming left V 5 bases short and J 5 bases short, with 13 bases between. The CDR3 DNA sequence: TGCAGTGCTTCCACAGGAGTGAACGAGCAGTACTTC. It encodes CSASTGVNEQYF.

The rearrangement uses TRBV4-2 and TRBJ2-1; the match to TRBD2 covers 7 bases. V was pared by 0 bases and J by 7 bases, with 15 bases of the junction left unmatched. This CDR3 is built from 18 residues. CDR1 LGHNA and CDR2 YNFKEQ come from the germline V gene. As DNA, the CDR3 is TGTGCCAGCAGCCAAGACCCAGGCGGGAGTGAATTCGGGAATGAGCAGTTCTTC. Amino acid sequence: CASSQDPGGSEFGNEQFF.

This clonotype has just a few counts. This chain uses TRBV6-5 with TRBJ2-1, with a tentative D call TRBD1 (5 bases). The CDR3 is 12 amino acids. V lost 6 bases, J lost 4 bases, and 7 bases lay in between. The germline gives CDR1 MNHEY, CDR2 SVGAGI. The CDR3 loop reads CASRTGYNEQFF. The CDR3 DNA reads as TGTGCCAGCAGAACAGGTTACAATGAGCAGTTCTTC.

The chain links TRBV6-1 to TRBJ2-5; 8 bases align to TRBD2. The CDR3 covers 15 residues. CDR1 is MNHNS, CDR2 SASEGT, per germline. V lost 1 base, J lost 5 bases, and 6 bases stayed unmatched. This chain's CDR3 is CASSEVLGGGETQYF. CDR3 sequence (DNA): TGTGCCAGCAGTGAAGTATTAGGCGGGGGGGAGACCCAGTACTTC.

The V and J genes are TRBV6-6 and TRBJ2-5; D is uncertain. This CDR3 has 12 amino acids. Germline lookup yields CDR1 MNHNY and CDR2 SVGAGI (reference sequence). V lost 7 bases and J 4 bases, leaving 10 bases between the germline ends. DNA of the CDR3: TGTGCCAGCATAGGTGTGGGAGAGACCCAGTACTTC. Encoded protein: CASIGVGETQYF.

CDR3 sequence: CASSLVTGGGEQFF. The CDR3 bases are TGTGCCAGCAGCCTCGTTACAGGGGGCGGTGAGCAGTTCTTC. The chain is built from TRBV7-3 and TRBJ2-1; TRBD1 matches 9 bases. CDR3 length: 14 amino acids. Germline V gives CDR1 SGHTA, CDR2 FQGTGA. J lost 9 bases, V lost 5 bases, and 8 bases had no gene match.

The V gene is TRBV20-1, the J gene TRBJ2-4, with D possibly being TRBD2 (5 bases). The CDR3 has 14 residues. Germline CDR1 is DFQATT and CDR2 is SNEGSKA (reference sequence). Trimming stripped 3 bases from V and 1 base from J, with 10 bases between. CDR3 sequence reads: CSASKRGAKNIQYF. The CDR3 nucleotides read TGCAGTGCTAGTAAGAGAGGGGCCAAAAACATTCAGTACTTC.

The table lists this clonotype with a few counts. CDR3 in DNA: TGTGCCAGCAGTTTAGCCCTAGCTGGGGTGCGGGAGACCCAGTACTTC. This encodes CASSLALAGVRETQYF. J is TRBJ2-5 and V is TRBV12-3 or TRBV12-4; possibly TRBD2 for D (5 bases). Trimming stripped 0 bases from V and 5 bases from J, with 16 bases between. The CDR3 consists of 16 residues.

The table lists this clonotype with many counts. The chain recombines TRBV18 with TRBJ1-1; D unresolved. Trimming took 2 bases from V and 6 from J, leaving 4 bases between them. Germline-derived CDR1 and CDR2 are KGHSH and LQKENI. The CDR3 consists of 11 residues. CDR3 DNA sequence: TGTGCCAGCTCACCAGGTCCTGAAGCTTTCTTT. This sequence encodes CASSPGPEAFF.

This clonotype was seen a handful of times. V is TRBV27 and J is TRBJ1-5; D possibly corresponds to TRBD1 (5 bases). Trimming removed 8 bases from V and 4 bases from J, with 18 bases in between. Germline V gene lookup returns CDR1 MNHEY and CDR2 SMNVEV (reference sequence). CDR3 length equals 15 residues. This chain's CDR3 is CASGEGLGRNQPQHF. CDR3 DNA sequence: TGTGCCAGCGGGGAGGGGTTAGGTCGAAATCAGCCCCAGCATTTT.

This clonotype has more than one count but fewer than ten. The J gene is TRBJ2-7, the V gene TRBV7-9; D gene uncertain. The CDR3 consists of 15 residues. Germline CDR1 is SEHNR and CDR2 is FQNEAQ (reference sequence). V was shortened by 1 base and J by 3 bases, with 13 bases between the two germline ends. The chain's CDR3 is CASSLEPRSSYEQYF. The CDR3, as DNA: TGTGCCAGCAGCTTAGAGCCTAGGAGCAGCTACGAGCAGTACTTC.

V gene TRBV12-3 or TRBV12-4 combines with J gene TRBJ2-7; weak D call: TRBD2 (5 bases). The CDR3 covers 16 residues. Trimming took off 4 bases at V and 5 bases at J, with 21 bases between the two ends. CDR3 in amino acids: CASSSPWPSRVHEQYF. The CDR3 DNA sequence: TGTGCCAGCAGTTCCCCGTGGCCTAGCCGCGTACACGAGCAGTACTTC.